This T cell receptor beta chain was recorded in a study of blood T cell repertoires in COVID-19. Study-wide context: There were acute and convalescent COVID-19 samples, and they came from the United States, Italy and Spain. T cells, B-cell-depleted T cells, or PBMCs provided the cDNA or gDNA that served as material.

Trimming at V came to 5 bases and at J to 7 bases, leaving 6 bases not matched to a gene. The CDR3 is 13 residues long. Germline V gene sequence: CDR1 LNHDA, CDR2 SQIVND (reference sequence). Under the authors' procedure: Estimation of nucleated cell counts was performed using reference gene primer amplification. TCRdb's copy holds only in-frame clones and misses some; the assay was immunoSEQ multiplex PCR. The V and J calls and clone size were taken over from that table, and D and trimming were inferred from the DNA. The data hold about 64,000 clones, with approximately 83% observed a single time. The receptor's source is a man in his forties with acute or convalescent COVID-19. This chain connects TRBV19 to TRBJ1-1; 8 nucleotides agree with TRBD1. The material sequenced was peripheral blood. In nucleotides, the CDR3 is TGTGCCAGTAGTCCGGACAGGGTCGGTGAAGCTTTCTTT. Its translation is CASSPDRVGEAFF.